This T cell receptor beta chain was retrieved from a study of T cell repertoires in cytomegalovirus infection (dated by TCRdb to the late 2010s). General notes on the study: Donor HLA type was relevant to the analysis, as public TCR beta signatures indicated carriage of CMV infection together with the matching HLA type. Findings and caveats that apply to the study as a whole: In the ex vivo response, HLA-C-restricted CMV-specific TCR beta clonotypes were dominant, and in two of eight donors the single most frequent clonotype came from this HLA-C-restricted group. In both this cohort and an independent cohort of some 350 donors, the cumulative frequency of public TCR beta family members distinguished carriers of CMV infection plus the relevant HLA type.

The CDR3 has 12 amino acids, counting the end cysteine and phenylalanine. Solely the CDR3 DNA is kept, with 36 bases framed from the first base. CDR1 SGHTA and CDR2 FQGTGA were looked up in the germline V gene. V loses 8 bases, J loses 2 bases, and the germline ends lie 7 bases apart. The sample was run on an Illumina HiSeq 1500. Using fastp at Q25 and MiXCR, TCRdb reprocessed the public reads and kept productive beta chains. Merged by CDR3 protein, the rows form single entries marked with the most common genes and DNA. This sample has around 260,000 distinct CDR3 sequences in its table, and about 23% of those were observed once. The biggest ten clones account for roughly 14% of the sample. A word on this clonotype: Its antigen is not yet known. Per-base qualities were not stored, and no clone one base away is much larger.

The sequence came from a human donor in good health (CMV status not recorded). Some clones in this sample may be carry-over from other donors' samples. Sequenced material: PBMCs. This sequence uses TRBV7-3 and TRBJ1-3; the D gene cannot be resolved reliably. In nucleotide form, the sequence is TGTGCCAGCGCCCGAGCTGGAAACACCATATATTTT. Translated, it gives CASARAGNTIYF. Full variable domain (CDR3 extended with the reference TRBV7-3 and TRBJ1-3 proteins): GAGVSQTPSNKVTEKGKYVELRCDPISGHTALYWYRQSLGQGPEFLIYFQGTGAADDSGLPNDRFFAVRPEGSVSTLKIQRTERGDSAVYLCASARAGNTIYFGEGSWLTVV.